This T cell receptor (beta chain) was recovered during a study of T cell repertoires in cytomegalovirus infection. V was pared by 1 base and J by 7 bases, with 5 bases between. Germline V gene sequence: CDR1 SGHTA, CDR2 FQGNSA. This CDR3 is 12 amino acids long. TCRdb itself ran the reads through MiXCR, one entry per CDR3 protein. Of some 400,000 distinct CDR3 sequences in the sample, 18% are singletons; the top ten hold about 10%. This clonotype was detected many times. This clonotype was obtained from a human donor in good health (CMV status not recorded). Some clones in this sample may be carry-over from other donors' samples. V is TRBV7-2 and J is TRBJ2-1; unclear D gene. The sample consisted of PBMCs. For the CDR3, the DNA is TGTGCCAGCAGCTTAGATAGGAATGAGCAGTTCTTC. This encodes CASSLDRNEQFF.